This T cell receptor (beta chain) was recovered during a study of cytomegalovirus exposure and HLA in healthy donors. Germline V gene lookup returns CDR1 SGHDT and CDR2 YYEEEE. This CDR3 has 15 residues. With 0 bases removed from V and 7 bases from J, the gap between germline ends came to 16 bases. This PCR relied on a set of 60 Vbeta primers and 13 Jbeta primers. Authors' analysis steps: Roughly 11 million shared chains were among the 65 million to 85 million unique TCR beta chains that a later analysis counted. Measured with immunoSEQ multiplex PCR; TCRdb has only the in-frame clones, and not every one. The DNA gave D and trimming, while V, J and clone size come from that table. The sample has about 94,000 clones; 70% to 85% are singletons.

The rearrangement uses TRBV5-6 and TRBJ1-2, with D maybe TRBD1 (6 bases). The sample taken for sequencing was PBMCs. This TCR was recovered from a human donor in good health. CDR3 protein: CASSLGDRTSGGYTF. The DNA for the CDR3 is TGTGCCAGCAGCTTGGGTGACAGGACCTCTGGTGGCTACACCTTC. Filled out from reference TRBV5-6 and TRBJ1-2, the complete variable domain reads DAGVTQSPTHLIKTRGQQVTLRCSPKSGHDTVSWYQQALGQGPQFIFQYYEEEERQRGNFPDRFSGHQFPNYSSELNVNALLLGDSALYLCASSLGDRTSGGYTFGSGTRLTVV.